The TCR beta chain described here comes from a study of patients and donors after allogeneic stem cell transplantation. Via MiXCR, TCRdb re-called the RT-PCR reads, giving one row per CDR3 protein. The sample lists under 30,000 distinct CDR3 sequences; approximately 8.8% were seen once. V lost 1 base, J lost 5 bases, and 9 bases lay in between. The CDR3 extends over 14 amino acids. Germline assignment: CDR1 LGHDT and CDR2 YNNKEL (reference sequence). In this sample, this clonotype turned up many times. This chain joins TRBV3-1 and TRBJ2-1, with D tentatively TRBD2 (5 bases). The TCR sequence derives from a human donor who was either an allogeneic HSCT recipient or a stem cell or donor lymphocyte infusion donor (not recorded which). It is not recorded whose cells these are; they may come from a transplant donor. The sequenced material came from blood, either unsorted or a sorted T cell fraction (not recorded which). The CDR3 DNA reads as TGTGCCAGCAGCCAAGGGACTTACAACAATGAGCAGTTCTTC. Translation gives CASSQGTYNNEQFF.